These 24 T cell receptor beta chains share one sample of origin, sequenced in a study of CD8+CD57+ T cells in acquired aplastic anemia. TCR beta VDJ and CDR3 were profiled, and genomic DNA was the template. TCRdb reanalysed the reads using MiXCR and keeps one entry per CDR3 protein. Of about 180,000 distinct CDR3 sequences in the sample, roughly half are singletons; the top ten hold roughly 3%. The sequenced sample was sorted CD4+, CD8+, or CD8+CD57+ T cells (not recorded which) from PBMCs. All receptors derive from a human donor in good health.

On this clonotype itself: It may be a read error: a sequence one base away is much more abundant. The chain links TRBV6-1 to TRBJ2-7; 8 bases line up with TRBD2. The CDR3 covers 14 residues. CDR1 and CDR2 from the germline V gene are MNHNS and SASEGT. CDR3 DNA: TGTGCCGGCAGAACCGGGACTAGTAGTTACGAGCAGTACTTC. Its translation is CAGRTGTSSYEQYF.

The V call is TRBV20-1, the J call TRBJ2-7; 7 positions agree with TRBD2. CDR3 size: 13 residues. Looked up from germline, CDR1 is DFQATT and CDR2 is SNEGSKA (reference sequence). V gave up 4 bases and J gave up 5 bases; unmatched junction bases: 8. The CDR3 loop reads CSAMGGVSDEQYF. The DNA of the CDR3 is TGCAGTGCTATGGGAGGGGTCAGCGACGAGCAGTACTTC.

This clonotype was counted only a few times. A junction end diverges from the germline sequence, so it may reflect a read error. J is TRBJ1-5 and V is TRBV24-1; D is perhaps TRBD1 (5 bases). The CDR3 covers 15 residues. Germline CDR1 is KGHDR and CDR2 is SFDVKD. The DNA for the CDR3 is TGTGCCATCAGTGGGACGGCAGATAGCAATCAGCCCCAGCATTTT. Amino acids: CAISGTADSNQPQHF.

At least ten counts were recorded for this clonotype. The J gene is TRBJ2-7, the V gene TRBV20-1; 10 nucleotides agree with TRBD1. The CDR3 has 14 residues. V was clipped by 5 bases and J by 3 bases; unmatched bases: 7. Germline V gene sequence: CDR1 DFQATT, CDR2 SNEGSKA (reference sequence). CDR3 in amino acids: CSAVGTGDFYEQYF. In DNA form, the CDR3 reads TGCAGTGCTGTAGGGACAGGGGACTTCTACGAGCAGTACTTC.

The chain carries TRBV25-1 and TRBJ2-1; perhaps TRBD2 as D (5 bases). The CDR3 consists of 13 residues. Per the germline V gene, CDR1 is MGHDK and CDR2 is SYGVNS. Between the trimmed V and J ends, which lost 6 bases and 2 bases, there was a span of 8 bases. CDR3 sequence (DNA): TGTGCCAGCAGGGAGGCCGCCTACAATGAGCAGTTCTTC. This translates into CASREAAYNEQFF.

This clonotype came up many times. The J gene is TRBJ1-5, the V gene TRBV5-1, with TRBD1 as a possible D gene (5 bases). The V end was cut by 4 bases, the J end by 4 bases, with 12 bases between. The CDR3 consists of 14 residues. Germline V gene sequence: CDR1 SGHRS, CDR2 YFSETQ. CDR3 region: CASSVGERNQPQHF. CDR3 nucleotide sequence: TGCGCCAGCAGCGTGGGGGAGAGGAATCAGCCCCAGCATTTT.

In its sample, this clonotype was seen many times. This CDR3 reads CSAIGGTGALPSTDTQYF. The CDR3 nucleotides read TGCAGTGCTATTGGAGGGACAGGGGCCCTACCTAGCACAGATACGCAGTATTTT. The chain has TRBV20-1 and TRBJ2-3; 10 nucleotides match TRBD1. Germline V gives CDR1 DFQATT, CDR2 SNEGSKA (reference sequence). V was clipped by 4 bases and J by 0 bases; unmatched bases: 13. The CDR3 sequence is 18 residues long.

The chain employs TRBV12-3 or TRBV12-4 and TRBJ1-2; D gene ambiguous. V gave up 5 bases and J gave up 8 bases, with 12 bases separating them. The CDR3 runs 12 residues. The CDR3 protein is CASSIGWEGYTF. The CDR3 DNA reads TGTGCCAGCAGTATAGGGTGGGAGGGCTACACCTTC.

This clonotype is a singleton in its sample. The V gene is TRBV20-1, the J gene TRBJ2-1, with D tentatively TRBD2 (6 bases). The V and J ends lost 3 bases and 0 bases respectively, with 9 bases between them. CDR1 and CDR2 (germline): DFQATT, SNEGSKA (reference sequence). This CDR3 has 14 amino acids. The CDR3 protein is CSASRGNSYNEQFF. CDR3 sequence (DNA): TGCAGTGCTAGCCGGGGGAACTCCTACAATGAGCAGTTCTTC.

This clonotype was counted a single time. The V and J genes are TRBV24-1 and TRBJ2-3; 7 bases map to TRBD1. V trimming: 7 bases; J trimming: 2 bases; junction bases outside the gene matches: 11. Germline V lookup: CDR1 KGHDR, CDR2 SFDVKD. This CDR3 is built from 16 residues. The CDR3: CATSGNRDRNTDTQYF. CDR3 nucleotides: TGTGCCACCAGCGGGAACCGGGACAGAAACACAGATACGCAGTATTTT.

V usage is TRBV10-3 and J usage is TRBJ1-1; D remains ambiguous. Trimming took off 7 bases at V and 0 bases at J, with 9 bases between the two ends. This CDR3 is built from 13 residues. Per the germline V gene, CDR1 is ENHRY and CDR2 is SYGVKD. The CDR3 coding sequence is TGTGCCATCAACCCATCGATGAACACTGAAGCTTTCTTT. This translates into CAINPSMNTEAFF.

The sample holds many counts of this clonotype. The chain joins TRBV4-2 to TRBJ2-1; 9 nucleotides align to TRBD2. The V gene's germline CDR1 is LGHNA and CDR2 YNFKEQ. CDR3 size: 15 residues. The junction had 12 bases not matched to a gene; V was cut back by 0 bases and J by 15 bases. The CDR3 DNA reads TGTGCCAGCAGCCAAGAAGTAGCGGGAGTTGGGGAGTCGTTCTTC. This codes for CASSQEVAGVGESFF.

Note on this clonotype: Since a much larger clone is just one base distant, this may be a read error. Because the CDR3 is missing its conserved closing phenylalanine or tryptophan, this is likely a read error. The CDR3 loop is CASSLGAGTAETQYL. The DNA of the CDR3 is TGCGCCAGCAGCTTGGGCGCTGGAACCGCGGAGACCCAGTACCTC. The chain joins TRBV5-1 to TRBJ2-5; the D is unclear. V lost 0 bases, J lost 5 bases, and 14 bases lay in between. Germline-derived CDR1 and CDR2 are SGHRS and YFSETQ. The CDR3 runs 15 residues.

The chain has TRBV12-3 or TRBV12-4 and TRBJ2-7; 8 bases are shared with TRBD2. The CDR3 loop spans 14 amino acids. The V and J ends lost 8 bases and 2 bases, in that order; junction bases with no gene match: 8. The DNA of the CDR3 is TGTGCCAGCCCGGGACTAGAAACAACCTACGAGCAGTACTTC. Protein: CASPGLETTYEQYF.

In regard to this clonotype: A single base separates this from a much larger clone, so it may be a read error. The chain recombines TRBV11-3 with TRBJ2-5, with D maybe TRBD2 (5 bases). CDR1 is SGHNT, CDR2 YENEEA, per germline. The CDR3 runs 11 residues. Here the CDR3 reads CASGEREAQYF. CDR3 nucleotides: TGTGCCAGCGGGGAGCGAGAGGCCCAGTACTTC.

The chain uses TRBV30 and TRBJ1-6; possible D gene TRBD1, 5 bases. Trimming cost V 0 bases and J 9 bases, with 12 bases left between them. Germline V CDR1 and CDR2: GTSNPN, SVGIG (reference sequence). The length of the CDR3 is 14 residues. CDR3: CAWSVWRGGSPLHF. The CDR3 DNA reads TGTGCCTGGAGTGTTTGGAGGGGTGGTTCACCCCTCCACTTT.

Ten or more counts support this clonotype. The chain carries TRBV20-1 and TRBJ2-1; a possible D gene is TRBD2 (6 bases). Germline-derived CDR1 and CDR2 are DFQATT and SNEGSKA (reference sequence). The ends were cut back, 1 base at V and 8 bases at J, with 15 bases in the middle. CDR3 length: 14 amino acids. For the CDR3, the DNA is TGCAGTGCTAGAGGGGCTAGCGCCTCGGATGAGCAGTTCTTC. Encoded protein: CSARGASASDEQFF.

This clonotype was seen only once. CDR3 bases: TGCAGTGCTAGAAGCGGCAGGGAGAATTCACCCCTCCACTTT. It encodes CSARSGRENSPLHF. This sequence joins TRBV20-1 and TRBJ1-6, with D maybe TRBD1 (5 bases). Germline CDR1 and CDR2: DFQATT and SNEGSKA (reference sequence). V lost 2 bases and J lost 7, with 12 bases in between. CDR3 length: 14 residues.

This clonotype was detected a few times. The CDR3 loop is CATSGRDPTDTQYF. The DNA of the CDR3 is TGTGCCACCAGTGGTAGGGATCCTACAGATACGCAGTATTTT. This chain joins TRBV24-1 and TRBJ2-3, with D uncertain. This CDR3 has 14 amino acids. CDR1 and CDR2 (germline): KGHDR, SFDVKD. V gave up 5 bases and J gave up 3 bases, with 11 bases separating them.

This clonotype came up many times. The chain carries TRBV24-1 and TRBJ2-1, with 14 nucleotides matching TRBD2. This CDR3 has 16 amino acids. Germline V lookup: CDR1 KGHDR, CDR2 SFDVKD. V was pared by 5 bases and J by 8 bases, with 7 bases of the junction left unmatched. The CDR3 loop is CATSGRGTSGSYEQFF. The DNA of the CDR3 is TGTGCCACCAGTGGGAGAGGGACTAGCGGGAGCTATGAGCAGTTCTTC.

The CDR3 DNA is TGTGCCAGCGGGCCCGAGCAGTTCTTC. This translates into CASGPEQFF. The chain carries TRBV9 and TRBJ2-1, with D uncertain. Germline V lookup: CDR1 SGDLS, CDR2 YYNGEE. The V end lost 7 bases, the J end lost 10 bases, and 6 bases lay between the germline ends. This CDR3 comprises 9 residues. Based on the CDR3 plus reference TRBV9 and TRBJ2-1, the full variable domain is DSGVTQTPKHLITATGQRVTLRCSPRSGDLSVYWYQQSLDQGLQFLIQYYNGEERAKGNILERFSAQQFPDLHSELNLSSLELGDSALYFCASGPEQFFGPGTRLTVL.

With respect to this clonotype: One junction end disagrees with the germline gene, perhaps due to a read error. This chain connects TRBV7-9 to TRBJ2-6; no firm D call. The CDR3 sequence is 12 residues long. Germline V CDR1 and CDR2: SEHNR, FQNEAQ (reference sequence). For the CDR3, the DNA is TGTGCCAGCACCCAGGTTACCAACGCCCTGACTTTC. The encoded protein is CASTQVTNALTF.

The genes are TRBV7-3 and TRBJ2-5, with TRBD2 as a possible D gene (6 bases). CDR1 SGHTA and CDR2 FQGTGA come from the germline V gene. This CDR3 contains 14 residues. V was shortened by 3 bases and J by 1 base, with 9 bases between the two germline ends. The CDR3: CASSFGGTQETQYF. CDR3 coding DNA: TGTGCCAGCAGCTTCGGAGGGACCCAAGAGACCCAGTACTTC. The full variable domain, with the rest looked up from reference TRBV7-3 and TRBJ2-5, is GAGVSQTPSNKVTEKGKYVELRCDPISGHTALYWYRQSLGQGPEFLIYFQGTGAADDSGLPNDRFFAVRPEGSVSTLKIQRTERGDSAVYLCASSFGGTQETQYFGPGTRLLVL.

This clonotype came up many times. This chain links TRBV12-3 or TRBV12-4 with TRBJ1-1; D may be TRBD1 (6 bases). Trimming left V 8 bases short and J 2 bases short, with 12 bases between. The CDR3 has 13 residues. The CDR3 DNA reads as TGTGCCAGCTACCCGGGACAAAACACTGAAGCTTTCTTT. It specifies CASYPGQNTEAFF.